The 12 T cell receptor beta chains listed next were all sequenced from one sample in a study of blood T cells in healthy people across ages. A second PCR, run for roughly 6 to 11 cycles, used a sample-barcoded 5' primer plus a J-beta primer mix. TCRdb fed the 5' RACE reads into MiXCR, producing one record per CDR3 protein. The table records roughly 1,300,000 distinct CDR3 sequences, 45% to 70% of them present only once. Sequencing was performed on blood. The receptors were sampled from a man in his late teens or twenties in good health.

The chain recombines TRBV5-1 with TRBJ2-5; no reliable D call. Germline CDR1 SGHRS, CDR2 YFSETQ. Trimming took off 1 base at V and 11 bases at J, with 15 bases between the two ends. This CDR3 has 13 amino acids. The CDR3 nucleotides are TGCGCCAGCAGCTTGTTCGACCGCTATGAGCAGTACTTC. Protein: CASSLFDRYEQYF.

The chain uses TRBV4-1 and TRBJ2-3; TRBD2 matches 12 bases. The CDR3 has 16 amino acids. The V segment lost 2 bases and the J segment 4 bases; nucleotides outside the gene matches: 4. Germline loops: CDR1 MGHRA, CDR2 YSYEKL. The CDR3 here is CASSQLAGGASDTQYF. In DNA, the CDR3 is TGCGCCAGCAGCCAACTAGCGGGAGGGGCATCAGATACGCAGTATTTT.

V gene TRBV20-1 combines with J gene TRBJ2-5; 14 bases are shared with TRBD2. Germline lookup yields CDR1 DFQATT and CDR2 SNEGSKA (reference sequence). CDR3 length: 17 residues. After removal of 3 bases from V and 13 bases from J, the junction contained 19 bases not matched to a gene. The CDR3 here is CSASRGTSGSKSYERYF. CDR3 nucleotide sequence: TGCAGTGCTAGCCGCGGGACTAGCGGGAGTAAATCTTACGAGCGGTACTTC.

The rearrangement joins TRBV27 to TRBJ1-2, with D perhaps TRBD1 (5 bases). The V gene lost 5 bases and the J gene lost 7 bases, with 26 bases spanning the gap. The CDR3 loop spans 17 amino acids. Germline CDR1 is MNHEY and CDR2 is SMNVEV (reference sequence). The CDR3 DNA is TGTGCCAGCAGTGGGGGAGGAGGGGTCGCGTATGGTAGTGGCTACACCTTC. It yields the protein CASSGGGGVAYGSGYTF.

The V gene is TRBV5-1, the J gene TRBJ2-1; D ambiguous. The J call is in doubt because the DNA end fits TRBJ2-7 better. Germline V gene lookup returns CDR1 SGHRS and CDR2 YFSETQ. The CDR3 length is 14 residues. The CDR3 loop reads CASSLPDGTYEQYF. The CDR3 nucleotides are TGCGCCAGCAGCTTACCCGACGGAACCTACGAGCAGTACTTC.

DNA for the CDR3: TGTGCCAGCAGTCTAATTTTGGATGGCTACACCTTC. Translation: CASSLILDGYTF. V is TRBV6-1 and J is TRBJ1-2; D unresolved. Between the trimmed V and J ends, which lost 5 bases and 6 bases, there was a span of 10 bases. The germline V gene encodes CDR1 MNHNS and CDR2 SASEGT. The CDR3 spans 12 residues.

This clonotype is a singleton in its sample. This rearrangement joins TRBV5-1 to TRBJ2-5; D call uncertain. Germline-derived CDR1 and CDR2 are SGHRS and YFSETQ. This CDR3 region has 13 residues. Trimming shortened V by 0 bases and J by 13 bases, and 16 bases separated the two germline ends. CDR3 loop: CASSLASRSERYF. CDR3 sequence (DNA): TGCGCCAGCAGCTTGGCCTCTCGGAGCGAGAGGTACTTC.

This clonotype was observed a handful of times. CDR3 nucleotide sequence: TGCGCCAGCGGCGGGACAGGGTTTGACAAGATGAACACCGGGGAGCTGTTTTTT. It specifies CASGGTGFDKMNTGELFF. The V and J genes are TRBV4-1 and TRBJ2-2, with 9 bases fitting TRBD1. J gave up 1 base and V 8 bases, and 14 bases lay outside the gene matches. The germline V gene has CDR1 MGHRA and CDR2 YSYEKL. This CDR3 has 18 amino acids.

This clonotype turned up a few times. The chain recombines TRBV25-1 with TRBJ1-5; D perhaps matches TRBD1 (5 bases). The germline V gene encodes CDR1 MGHDK and CDR2 SYGVNS. Trimming took 10 bases from V and 7 from J, leaving 14 bases between them. CDR3 length: 12 residues. The CDR3, as DNA: TGTGCCACCCTGTGGTGGGGGCAGCCCCAGCATTTT. Amino acids: CATLWWGQPQHF.

The V and J genes are TRBV20-1 and TRBJ2-1; D remains ambiguous. The germline gives CDR1 DFQATT, CDR2 SNEGSKA (reference sequence). The germline V and J ends were trimmed by 3 bases and 8 bases, with 11 bases remaining between them. The CDR3 loop spans 12 amino acids. The CDR3 reads CSARTEWDEQFF. The CDR3 nucleotides read TGCAGTGCTAGGACTGAGTGGGATGAGCAGTTCTTC.

CDR3 in amino acids: CASSSGDHYEQYF. In nucleotides, the CDR3 is TGTGCCAGCAGTTCTGGGGACCACTACGAGCAGTACTTC. The gene calls are TRBV27 and TRBJ2-4, with D tentatively TRBD1 or TRBD2 (5 bases each). Gene TRBJ2-7 matches the end of the DNA better, so the J call may be wrong. CDR1 MNHEY and CDR2 SMNVEV come from the germline V gene (reference sequence). The CDR3 is 13 amino acids.

V is TRBV29-1 and J is TRBJ1-5; no firm D call. V was clipped by 8 bases and J by 1 base, with 24 bases between them. Germline CDR1 SQVTM, CDR2 ANQGSEA. The CDR3 consists of 17 residues. The CDR3 here is CSPRRGFNGRSNQPQHF. The CDR3 nucleotides are TGCAGCCCCCGAAGAGGGTTCAACGGTAGAAGCAATCAGCCCCAGCATTTT.